Given below is one T cell receptor beta chain in context. Profiling relied on immunoSEQ multiplex PCR, and the TCRdb table lists in-frame clones only, not all of them. The table has 30,000 to 45,000 clones, less than 85% seen once. The CDR3 runs to 14 residues. Germline CDR1 reads SNHLY; CDR2 reads FYNNEI. With 3 bases removed from V and 2 bases from J, the gap between germline ends came to 10 bases. The data originate from a study of OX40 agonist ivuxolimab in advanced cancers. The chain joins TRBV2 to TRBJ1-2; D gene unclear. The TCR sequence derives from an adult with an advanced solid tumor such as melanoma, head and neck, liver or kidney cancer. The material was CD4+ or CD8+ T cells sorted from blood, obtained in a trial of the OX40 agonist ivuxolimab. As DNA, the CDR3 is TGTGCCAGCAGTGAGGGAGCGGAAAACTATGGCTACACCTTC. Its translation: CASSEGAENYGYTF.